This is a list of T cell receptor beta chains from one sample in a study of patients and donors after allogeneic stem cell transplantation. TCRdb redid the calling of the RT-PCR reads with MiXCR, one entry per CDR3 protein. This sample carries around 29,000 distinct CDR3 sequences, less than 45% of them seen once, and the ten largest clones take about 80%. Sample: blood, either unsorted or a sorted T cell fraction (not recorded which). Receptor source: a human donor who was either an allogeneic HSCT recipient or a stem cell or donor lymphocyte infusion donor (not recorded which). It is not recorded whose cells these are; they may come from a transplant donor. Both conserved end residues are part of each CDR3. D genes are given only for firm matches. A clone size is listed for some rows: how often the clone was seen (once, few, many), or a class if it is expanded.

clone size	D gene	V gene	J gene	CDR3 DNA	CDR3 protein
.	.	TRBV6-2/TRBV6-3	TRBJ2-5	TGTGCCAGCAGCATAGTCGGTGAGACCCAGTACTTC	CASSIVGETQYF
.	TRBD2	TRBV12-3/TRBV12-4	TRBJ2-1	TGTGCCAGCAGTCCTACTAGCGGGAAATCCAATGAGCAGTTCTTC	CASSPTSGKSNEQFF
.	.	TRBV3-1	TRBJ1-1	TGTGCCAGCAGGAGGTCCGGGGGCGGGAACACTGAAGCTTTCTTT	CASRRSGGGNTEAFF
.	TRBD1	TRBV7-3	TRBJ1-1	TGTGCCAGCAGCCCCAGGGGGCGGACGGACACTGAAGCTTTCTTT	CASSPRGRTDTEAFF
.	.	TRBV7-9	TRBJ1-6	TGTGCCAGCAGCTTACCAGGAACCCTCCACTTT	CASSLPGTLHF
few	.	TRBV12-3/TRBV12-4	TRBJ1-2	TGTGCCAGCGGTAGGGGGGCTGGCTATGGCTACACCTTC	CASGRGAGYGYTF
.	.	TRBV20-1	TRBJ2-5	TGCAGTGCTAGCAGGGCGATTGGAGAGACCCAGTACTTC	CSASRAIGETQYF
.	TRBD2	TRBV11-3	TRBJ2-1	TGTGCCAGCAGCCATAGTTTGGGACTAGAGGCCGGGAGCTCCTACAATGAGCAGTTCTTC	CASSHSLGLEAGSSYNEQFF
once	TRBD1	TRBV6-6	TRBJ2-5	TGTGCCAGCAGGCGCGGGACAGGGATCTCAAAGACCCAGTACTTC	CASRRGTGISKTQYF
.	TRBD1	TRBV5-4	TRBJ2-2	TGTGCCAGCAGCCGGACAGGGGAAGGATCCGGGGAGCTGTTTTTT	CASSRTGEGSGELFF
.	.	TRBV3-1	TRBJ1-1	TGTGCCAGCAGCCAAGAACAGCGTGAAGCTTTCTTT	CASSQEQREAFF
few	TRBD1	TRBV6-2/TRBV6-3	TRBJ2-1	TGTGCCAGCAGCGCCCCGATGACAGGGTCTGGCAATGAGCAGTTCTTC	CASSAPMTGSGNEQFF
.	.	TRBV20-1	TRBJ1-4	TGCAGTGCGGTGACAGCTGAAAAACTGTTTTTT	CSAVTAEKLFF
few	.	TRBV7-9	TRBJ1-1	TGTGCCAGCAGCTTTACGCAGGGTACGGCTTTCTTT	CASSFTQGTAFF
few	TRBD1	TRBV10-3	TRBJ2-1	TGTGCCATCACTGGAGGACAGGGCTCCTACAATGAGCAGTTCTTC	CAITGGQGSYNEQFF
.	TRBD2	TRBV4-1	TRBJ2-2	TGCGCCAGCAGCCAAGATCCATCGTCTAGCGGGAGCCATTCCGGGGAGCTGTTTTTT	CASSQDPSSSGSHSGELFF